These T cell receptor beta chains were read from a single sample in a study of T cell responses to AZD1222 COVID-19 vaccine. Repertoires were generated with immunoSEQ multiplex PCR, while TCRdb's copy carries only in-frame clones and drops some. This sample has 150,000 to 190,000 clones, with about nine tenths found just once. This material consisted of peripheral blood, taken 28 days after the second AZD1222 dose. Receptors originate from an adult who received the AZD1222 COVID-19 vaccine. Both conserved end residues are part of each CDR3. D genes are given only for firm matches. Clone size is given for some rows only: seen once, a few or many times, or a class if the clone is expanded.

v_gene,len,d_gene,abundance,j_gene,CDR3nt,CDR3aa
TRBV5-1,15,TRBD2,.,TRBJ2-7,TGCGCCAGCAGGAGCGGGGGACGGGAGACCTACGAGCAGTACTTC,CASRSGGRETYEQYF
TRBV27,18,TRBD2,.,TRBJ2-1,TGTGCCAGCAGTTCCCGCGGGACTAGCGGGAGGGCCAACTATGAGCAGTTCTTC,CASSSRGTSGRANYEQFF
TRBV11-2,15,.,.,TRBJ1-5,TGTGCCAGCAGCTCTGTGGAGGGGAGGGGTCAGCCCCAGCATTTT,CASSSVEGRGQPQHF
TRBV28,14,TRBD1,.,TRBJ1-3,TGTGCCAGCAGTCGACAGGGAGCCTCTGACACCATATATTTT,CASSRQGASDTIYF
TRBV6-1,19,TRBD2,.,TRBJ2-3,TGTGCCAGCAGTGAAGCTGTTTCCGGACTAGCGGGCATTGCAGATACGCAGTATTTT,CASSEAVSGLAGIADTQYF
TRBV2,14,.,.,TRBJ1-5,TGTGCCAGCACTAAACAAGGGGACTTTCAGCCCCAGCATTTT,CASTKQGDFQPQHF
TRBV5-1,15,TRBD1,.,TRBJ2-7,TGCGCCAGCAGCTTGGTGGGGACAGGCTCCTACGAGCAGTACTTC,CASSLVGTGSYEQYF
TRBV5-4,15,.,.,TRBJ2-7,TGTGCCAGCAGCTTGGCCGTAGGAGATTTCGGCGAGCAGTACTTC,CASSLAVGDFGEQYF
TRBV19,12,TRBD1,few,TRBJ1-4,TGTGCCAGTAGTCGGGACAGGGGAGAACTGTTTTTT,CASSRDRGELFF
TRBV4-2,15,.,.,TRBJ1-6,TGTGCCAGCAGCACCGGACGGGGAAATAATTCACCCCTCCACTTT,CASSTGRGNNSPLHF
TRBV3-1/TRBV3-2,15,TRBD2,.,TRBJ2-2,TGTGCCAGCAGCCAAGAGCAGGGAGGGACCGGGGAGCTGTTTTTT,CASSQEQGGTGELFF
TRBV7-3,16,.,.,TRBJ2-1,TGTGCCAGCAGCCCCAGGGAGGCTATGTCGGGGAATGAGCAGTTCTTC,CASSPREAMSGNEQFF
TRBV3-1/TRBV3-2,15,TRBD1,.,TRBJ1-2,TGTGCCAGCAGCCAAGTAGGGACAGGGAGGTATGGCTACACCTTC,CASSQVGTGRYGYTF
TRBV6-5,15,TRBD1,.,TRBJ2-7,TGTGCCAGCAGCAGAGCCGGGACAGGGGGCTACGAGCAGTACTTC,CASSRAGTGGYEQYF
TRBV7-9,15,.,.,TRBJ2-5,TGTGCCAGCAGCTTAGCGATAGGGGTAGGGGAGACCCAGTACTTC,CASSLAIGVGETQYF
TRBV7-9,15,.,few,TRBJ1-1,TGTGCCAGCAGCAGAATGAGGGGTAGGAATACTGAAGCTTTCTTT,CASSRMRGRNTEAFF
TRBV28,14,TRBD2,.,TRBJ2-7,TGTGCCATCCGGACTAGCGGGAGCCACTACGAGCAGTACTTC,CAIRTSGSHYEQYF
TRBV5-1,16,TRBD2,.,TRBJ2-1,TGCGCCAGCAGCCCCGGACTAGCAAGTCCCTACAATGAGCAGTTCTTC,CASSPGLASPYNEQFF
TRBV9,16,.,.,TRBJ1-1,TGTGCCAGCAGCCCCTCCGGCGACGGTTGGGCCACTGAAGCTTTCTTT,CASSPSGDGWATEAFF
TRBV5-4,14,.,.,TRBJ2-2,TGTGCCAGCAGCCTCAGCGGGAACACCGGGGAGCTGTTTTTT,CASSLSGNTGELFF
TRBV6-5,16,.,.,TRBJ1-4,TGTGCCAGCAGTTACTACCAGGGAGGTTTTTACGAAAAACTGTTTTTT,CASSYYQGGFYEKLFF
TRBV24-1,17,.,.,TRBJ2-1,TGTGCCACCAGTACAGGGGGGCGCGGGAGGCCCTACAATGAGCAGTTCTTC,CATSTGGRGRPYNEQFF
TRBV5-4,13,.,.,TRBJ2-1,TGTGCCAGCAGCCTCCCCCTAGGCGGTGAGCAGTTCTTC,CASSLPLGGEQFF
TRBV7-2,17,TRBD1,.,TRBJ1-6,TGTGCCAGCAGCCCAGCGGCCACAGGGGGCATCGGTTCACCCCTCCACTTT,CASSPAATGGIGSPLHF
TRBV6-5,15,.,.,TRBJ2-1,TGTGCCAGCAGTTATCGGCAATACGCTAGGGGTGAGCAGTTCTTC,CASSYRQYARGEQFF
TRBV27,14,TRBD1,once,TRBJ1-1,TGTGCCAGCAGCAAACAGGGGGTTATCCCTGAAGCTTTCTTT,CASSKQGVIPEAFF
TRBV4-1,14,.,.,TRBJ2-5,TGCGCCAGCAGCCAAGACGTCTCAGTAGGGACCCAGTACTTC,CASSQDVSVGTQYF
TRBV6-6,12,.,.,TRBJ2-7,TGTGCCAGCAGTCCCCCTGAGGGCGAGCAGTACTTC,CASSPPEGEQYF
TRBV18,15,TRBD1,.,TRBJ2-7,TGTGCCAGCTCACCCGGGACAGGGGGGCCCTCCGAGCAGTACTTC,CASSPGTGGPSEQYF
TRBV6-4,14,.,.,TRBJ1-5,TGTGCCAGCAGCACCACAGGGCACAATCAGCCCCAGCATTTT,CASSTTGHNQPQHF
TRBV9,16,.,.,TRBJ2-1,TGTGCCAGCAGCATCCGAGCGGAAGCGGGCCCCAATGAGCAGTTCTTC,CASSIRAEAGPNEQFF
TRBV25-1,14,.,few,TRBJ1-6,TGTGCCAGCAGTGAAGCGGGGATGGGGTCACCCCTCCACTTT,CASSEAGMGSPLHF